The rows below give T cell receptor beta chains drawn from one sample of a study of regulatory T cells in long-lasting Graves disease. TCRdb ran MiXCR on the multiplex PCR reads and lists one entry per CDR3 protein. The sample lists about 470,000 distinct CDR3 sequences; less than 25% were seen once. Sequencing used peripheral blood mononuclear cells (PBMCs), obtained when the disease was refractory, from a patient treated with antithyroid drugs. These receptor sequences come from a female donor with Graves disease. The CDR3 runs from the conserved cysteine through the conserved F or W. A D gene is named only where the DNA matches it firmly. Size is stated for part of the rows, as once, few or many counts, or as a class when the clone is expanded.

V gene: TRBV11-2
J gene: TRBJ2-5
D gene: TRBD1
clone size: many
CDR3 DNA: TGTGCCAGCAGCGCGGGACAGGGGAGGACCCAGTACTTC
CDR3 protein: CASSAGQGRTQYF

V gene: TRBV9
J gene: TRBJ2-5
D gene: TRBD2
clone size: .
CDR3 DNA: TGTGCCAGCAGCGTAGGACTAGCATCTGTAGAGACCCAGTACTTC
CDR3 protein: CASSVGLASVETQYF

V gene: TRBV24-1
J gene: TRBJ2-7
D gene: .
clone size: many
CDR3 DNA: TGTGCCACCAGGGGACTCACCTACGAGCAGTACTTC
CDR3 protein: CATRGLTYEQYF

V gene: TRBV6-4
J gene: TRBJ2-7
D gene: .
clone size: .
CDR3 DNA: TGTGCCAGCAGTTACTCGACAGTCTACACCTACGAGCAGTACTTC
CDR3 protein: CASSYSTVYTYEQYF

V gene: TRBV5-1
J gene: TRBJ2-7
D gene: .
clone size: many
CDR3 DNA: TGCGCCAGCAGCTGGTTACGGGATAGAAAATACGAGCAGTACTTC
CDR3 protein: CASSWLRDRKYEQYF

V gene: TRBV6-1
J gene: TRBJ2-7
D gene: .
clone size: many
CDR3 DNA: TGTGCCAGCAGTGGCGGGGCCTACGAGCAGTACTTC
CDR3 protein: CASSGGAYEQYF

V gene: TRBV14
J gene: TRBJ2-2
D gene: .
clone size: .
CDR3 DNA: TGTGCCAGCAGCCCCCTCGAAGAAGCCGGGGAGCTGTTTTTT
CDR3 protein: CASSPLEEAGELFF

V gene: TRBV7-9
J gene: TRBJ2-5
D gene: .
clone size: many
CDR3 DNA: TGTGCCAGCAGCTACAGCACACCAATACTACAACCGGAGACCCAGTACTTC
CDR3 protein: CASSYSTPILQPETQYF

V gene: TRBV2
J gene: TRBJ2-1
D gene: TRBD2
clone size: few
CDR3 DNA: TGTGCCAGCACACAGAGCGGGGTTTACAATGAGCAGTTCTTC
CDR3 protein: CASTQSGVYNEQFF

V gene: TRBV5-4
J gene: TRBJ1-2
D gene: .
clone size: .
CDR3 DNA: TGTGCCAGCAGCTTGGACGGACCTTTTAACTATGGCTACACCTTC
CDR3 protein: CASSLDGPFNYGYTF

V gene: TRBV27
J gene: TRBJ2-7
D gene: TRBD1
clone size: many
CDR3 DNA: TGTGCCAGCAGACCACAGGGGGAAACCTACGAGCAGTACTTC
CDR3 protein: CASRPQGETYEQYF

V gene: TRBV19
J gene: TRBJ1-1
D gene: .
clone size: few
CDR3 DNA: TGTGCCAGTAGGAAGGGACATCAGAACACTGAAGCTTTCTTT
CDR3 protein: CASRKGHQNTEAFF